This T cell receptor beta chain is drawn from a study of T cells in Graves' hyperthyroidism and ophthalmopathy. Overall study findings and caveats: Most clonotypes expanded in the thyroid (above 0.001) were also present in blood.

Trimming removed 6 bases from V and 4 bases from J; junction bases left unmatched: 9. The CDR3 sequence is 15 residues long. Germline CDR1 and CDR2: DFQATT and SNEGSKA (reference sequence). TCR beta CDR3 regions were amplified from RNA transcripts. First-round RT-PCR targeting the TCR CDR3 was performed with the HTBI primer set. TCRdb passed the multiplex PCR reads through MiXCR, listing each CDR3 protein once. Among 450,000 to 600,000 distinct CDR3 sequences listed, 13% to 15% were seen once. Any patient presenting with uncontrolled infection, other autoimmune disease, pregnancy or lactation was left out. On this clonotype itself: Its antigen is still unknown.

The sequenced sample consisted of blood. This sequence was found in a woman aged 40 to 50 with Graves' hyperthyroidism. V usage is TRBV20-1 and J usage is TRBJ2-7; TRBD2 matches at 13 bases. CDR3 bases: TGCAGTGCCGCACTAGGACTAGCGGGAGAGTACGAGCAGTACTTC. The encoded protein is CSAALGLAGEYEQYF.